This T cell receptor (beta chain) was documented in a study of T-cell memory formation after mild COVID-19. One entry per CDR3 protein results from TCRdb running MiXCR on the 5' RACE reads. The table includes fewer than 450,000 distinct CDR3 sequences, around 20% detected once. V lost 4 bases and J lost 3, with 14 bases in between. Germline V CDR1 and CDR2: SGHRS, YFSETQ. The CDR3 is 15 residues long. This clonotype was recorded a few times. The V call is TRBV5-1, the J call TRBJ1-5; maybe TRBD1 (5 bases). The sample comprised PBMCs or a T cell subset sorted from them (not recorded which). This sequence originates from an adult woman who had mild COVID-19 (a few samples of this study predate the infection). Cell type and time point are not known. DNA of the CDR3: TGCGCCAGCAGCCCCCGGGGGGGGGACAATCAGCCCCAGCATTTT. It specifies CASSPRGGDNQPQHF.